This T cell receptor (beta chain) was captured in a study of OX40 agonist ivuxolimab in advanced cancers. Study-level background: Averaging around 60 years in age, with a range of roughly 20 to 79, the cohort was around 85% male.

The ends lost 4 bases at V and 0 bases at J; junction bases unmatched: 7. CDR1 is GTSNPN, CDR2 SVGIG, per germline (reference sequence). The CDR3 has 15 residues. Clones were read by immunoSEQ multiplex PCR, and TCRdb kept only the in-frame ones, dropping some. Of 90,000 to 95,000 clones listed, roughly 86% are singletons. As to this clone: Its specificity is unknown.

Points from the study as a whole: Also showing low normalized T-cell clonal expansion were some of the nonresponders.

Sequenced material: CD4+ or CD8+ T cells sorted from blood, taken in a trial of the OX40 agonist ivuxolimab. This chain links TRBV30 with TRBJ1-1; TRBD1 agrees at 8 bases. The TCR comes from an adult with an advanced solid tumor such as melanoma, head and neck, liver or kidney cancer. The CDR3 region is CAWIRKTGVNTEAFF. For the CDR3, the DNA is TGTGCCTGGATCCGAAAGACAGGGGTGAACACTGAAGCTTTCTTT. The full variable domain, its missing parts supplied by reference TRBV30 and TRBJ1-1, is SQTIHQWPATLVQPVGSPLSLECTVEGTSNPNLYWYRQAAGRGLQLLFYSVGIGQISSEVPQNLSASRPQDRQFILSSKKLLLSDSGFYLCAWIRKTGVNTEAFFGQGTRLTVV.